The rows below give T cell receptor beta chains drawn from one sample of a study of cytomegalovirus exposure and HLA in healthy donors. Assay used: immunoSEQ multiplex PCR; TCRdb lists only in-frame clones, some missing. The table shows fewer than 200,000 clones, with roughly four fifths occurring only once. Sequencing used PBMCs. Receptors originate from a woman aged 50 to 60 in good health and CMV-seronegative. The CDR3 runs from the conserved cysteine through the conserved F or W. Fields, in order: J gene, V gene, clone size, D gene, CDR3 protein. A D gene is named only where the DNA matches it firmly. Rows may omit the clone size; those that give it use once, few, many or a size class.

J gene: TRBJ2-1
V gene: TRBV6-4
clone size: few
D gene: .
CDR3 protein: CASSSASSSYNEQFF

J gene: TRBJ2-2
V gene: TRBV7-9
clone size: .
D gene: TRBD1
CDR3 protein: CASSRSGTGGAGELFF

J gene: TRBJ1-2
V gene: TRBV10-3
clone size: .
D gene: .
CDR3 protein: CATQTDRENGYTF

J gene: TRBJ2-1
V gene: TRBV18
clone size: .
D gene: TRBD2
CDR3 protein: CASSPGLAAYNEQFF

J gene: TRBJ2-1
V gene: TRBV19
clone size: .
D gene: .
CDR3 protein: CASSIGGADSYNEQFF

J gene: TRBJ2-5
V gene: TRBV5-6
clone size: .
D gene: TRBD1
CDR3 protein: CASSFYRDRGRETQYF

J gene: TRBJ2-1
V gene: TRBV2
clone size: .
D gene: TRBD2
CDR3 protein: CASSAAGGGDEQFF

J gene: TRBJ2-7
V gene: TRBV2
clone size: .
D gene: .
CDR3 protein: CASSTSRDSYEQYF

J gene: TRBJ1-2
V gene: TRBV9
clone size: few
D gene: .
CDR3 protein: CASSALSGNYGYTF

J gene: TRBJ2-1
V gene: TRBV4-1
clone size: .
D gene: TRBD1
CDR3 protein: CASSPPGTVYNEQFF

J gene: TRBJ1-1
V gene: TRBV14
clone size: once
D gene: .
CDR3 protein: CASSQQGGTEAFF

J gene: TRBJ2-5
V gene: TRBV12-5
clone size: .
D gene: TRBD1
CDR3 protein: CASGLVRSAGGFQETQYF

J gene: TRBJ2-3
V gene: TRBV5-6
clone size: .
D gene: TRBD2
CDR3 protein: CASSIRTSVFTDTQYF

J gene: TRBJ2-5
V gene: TRBV18
clone size: .
D gene: .
CDR3 protein: CASSPLDSQETQYF

J gene: TRBJ2-3
V gene: TRBV19
clone size: .
D gene: .
CDR3 protein: CASSIEGGSTDTQYF

J gene: TRBJ2-5
V gene: TRBV2
clone size: .
D gene: .
CDR3 protein: CASSYPTGQETQYF

J gene: TRBJ2-2
V gene: TRBV6-6
clone size: .
D gene: .
CDR3 protein: CASSHTEGGELFF

J gene: TRBJ1-1
V gene: TRBV7-2
clone size: .
D gene: TRBD1
CDR3 protein: CASSPRGGQGAGTEAFF

J gene: TRBJ2-5
V gene: TRBV25-1
clone size: few
D gene: .
CDR3 protein: CASSPRGRETQYF

J gene: TRBJ1-5
V gene: TRBV4-3
clone size: .
D gene: .
CDR3 protein: CASSQDWRAALNQPQHF

J gene: TRBJ2-2
V gene: TRBV6-5
clone size: .
D gene: .
CDR3 protein: CASRRDFDTGELFF

J gene: TRBJ1-1
V gene: TRBV27
clone size: .
D gene: TRBD1
CDR3 protein: CASSHWDRVNTEAFF

J gene: TRBJ2-5
V gene: TRBV6-5
clone size: .
D gene: TRBD1
CDR3 protein: CASSLGTALRRQYF

J gene: TRBJ1-4
V gene: TRBV9
clone size: .
D gene: TRBD1
CDR3 protein: CASSLTGANEKLFF

J gene: TRBJ2-1
V gene: TRBV11-2
clone size: .
D gene: TRBD2
CDR3 protein: CASSLEVSGRSEQFF

J gene: TRBJ2-3
V gene: TRBV5-1
clone size: .
D gene: .
CDR3 protein: CASLESAGPGDTQYF

J gene: TRBJ2-3
V gene: TRBV7-2
clone size: .
D gene: TRBD2
CDR3 protein: CASSFGGGGRGTQYF

J gene: TRBJ2-3
V gene: TRBV5-6
clone size: once
D gene: .
CDR3 protein: CASSRDRGKADTQYF

J gene: TRBJ2-1
V gene: TRBV7-9
clone size: .
D gene: TRBD1
CDR3 protein: CSSSPGQGDGNEQFF

J gene: TRBJ2-7
V gene: TRBV6-1
clone size: .
D gene: .
CDR3 protein: CASSDTRTAYEQYF

J gene: TRBJ2-1
V gene: TRBV27
clone size: .
D gene: .
CDR3 protein: CASSFRDSYNEQFF

J gene: TRBJ2-1
V gene: TRBV30
clone size: once
D gene: TRBD1
CDR3 protein: CAWSVEQGSYNEQFF

J gene: TRBJ2-7
V gene: TRBV6-5
clone size: .
D gene: TRBD2
CDR3 protein: CASRTGGSYEQYF

J gene: TRBJ2-2
V gene: TRBV7-9
clone size: .
D gene: .
CDR3 protein: CASSHGHFTGELFF

J gene: TRBJ2-7
V gene: TRBV11-2
clone size: .
D gene: TRBD1
CDR3 protein: CASSLGTGAYEQYF

J gene: TRBJ2-7
V gene: TRBV28
clone size: .
D gene: TRBD2
CDR3 protein: CASSLFPSSGGYEQYF

J gene: TRBJ2-5
V gene: TRBV5-1
clone size: .
D gene: .
CDR3 protein: CASSLSLETQYF

J gene: TRBJ2-7
V gene: TRBV6-1
clone size: .
D gene: .
CDR3 protein: CASNSIDSYEQYF

J gene: TRBJ1-1
V gene: TRBV19
clone size: .
D gene: .
CDR3 protein: CASSISGNTEAFF

J gene: TRBJ1-4
V gene: TRBV7-9
clone size: .
D gene: TRBD1
CDR3 protein: CASSSNYGQGRNEKLFF

J gene: TRBJ1-1
V gene: TRBV7-9
clone size: .
D gene: .
CDR3 protein: CASSFGQTTEAFF

J gene: TRBJ1-1
V gene: TRBV9
clone size: once
D gene: TRBD1
CDR3 protein: CASSVGGTGKFTEAFF

J gene: TRBJ2-3
V gene: TRBV5-5
clone size: .
D gene: .
CDR3 protein: CASSLEVALGGTDTQYF

J gene: TRBJ2-5
V gene: TRBV28
clone size: .
D gene: TRBD2
CDR3 protein: CASSVPGLAGTGETQYF

J gene: TRBJ2-7
V gene: TRBV4-3
clone size: .
D gene: .
CDR3 protein: CASSQELPSGIPYEQYF